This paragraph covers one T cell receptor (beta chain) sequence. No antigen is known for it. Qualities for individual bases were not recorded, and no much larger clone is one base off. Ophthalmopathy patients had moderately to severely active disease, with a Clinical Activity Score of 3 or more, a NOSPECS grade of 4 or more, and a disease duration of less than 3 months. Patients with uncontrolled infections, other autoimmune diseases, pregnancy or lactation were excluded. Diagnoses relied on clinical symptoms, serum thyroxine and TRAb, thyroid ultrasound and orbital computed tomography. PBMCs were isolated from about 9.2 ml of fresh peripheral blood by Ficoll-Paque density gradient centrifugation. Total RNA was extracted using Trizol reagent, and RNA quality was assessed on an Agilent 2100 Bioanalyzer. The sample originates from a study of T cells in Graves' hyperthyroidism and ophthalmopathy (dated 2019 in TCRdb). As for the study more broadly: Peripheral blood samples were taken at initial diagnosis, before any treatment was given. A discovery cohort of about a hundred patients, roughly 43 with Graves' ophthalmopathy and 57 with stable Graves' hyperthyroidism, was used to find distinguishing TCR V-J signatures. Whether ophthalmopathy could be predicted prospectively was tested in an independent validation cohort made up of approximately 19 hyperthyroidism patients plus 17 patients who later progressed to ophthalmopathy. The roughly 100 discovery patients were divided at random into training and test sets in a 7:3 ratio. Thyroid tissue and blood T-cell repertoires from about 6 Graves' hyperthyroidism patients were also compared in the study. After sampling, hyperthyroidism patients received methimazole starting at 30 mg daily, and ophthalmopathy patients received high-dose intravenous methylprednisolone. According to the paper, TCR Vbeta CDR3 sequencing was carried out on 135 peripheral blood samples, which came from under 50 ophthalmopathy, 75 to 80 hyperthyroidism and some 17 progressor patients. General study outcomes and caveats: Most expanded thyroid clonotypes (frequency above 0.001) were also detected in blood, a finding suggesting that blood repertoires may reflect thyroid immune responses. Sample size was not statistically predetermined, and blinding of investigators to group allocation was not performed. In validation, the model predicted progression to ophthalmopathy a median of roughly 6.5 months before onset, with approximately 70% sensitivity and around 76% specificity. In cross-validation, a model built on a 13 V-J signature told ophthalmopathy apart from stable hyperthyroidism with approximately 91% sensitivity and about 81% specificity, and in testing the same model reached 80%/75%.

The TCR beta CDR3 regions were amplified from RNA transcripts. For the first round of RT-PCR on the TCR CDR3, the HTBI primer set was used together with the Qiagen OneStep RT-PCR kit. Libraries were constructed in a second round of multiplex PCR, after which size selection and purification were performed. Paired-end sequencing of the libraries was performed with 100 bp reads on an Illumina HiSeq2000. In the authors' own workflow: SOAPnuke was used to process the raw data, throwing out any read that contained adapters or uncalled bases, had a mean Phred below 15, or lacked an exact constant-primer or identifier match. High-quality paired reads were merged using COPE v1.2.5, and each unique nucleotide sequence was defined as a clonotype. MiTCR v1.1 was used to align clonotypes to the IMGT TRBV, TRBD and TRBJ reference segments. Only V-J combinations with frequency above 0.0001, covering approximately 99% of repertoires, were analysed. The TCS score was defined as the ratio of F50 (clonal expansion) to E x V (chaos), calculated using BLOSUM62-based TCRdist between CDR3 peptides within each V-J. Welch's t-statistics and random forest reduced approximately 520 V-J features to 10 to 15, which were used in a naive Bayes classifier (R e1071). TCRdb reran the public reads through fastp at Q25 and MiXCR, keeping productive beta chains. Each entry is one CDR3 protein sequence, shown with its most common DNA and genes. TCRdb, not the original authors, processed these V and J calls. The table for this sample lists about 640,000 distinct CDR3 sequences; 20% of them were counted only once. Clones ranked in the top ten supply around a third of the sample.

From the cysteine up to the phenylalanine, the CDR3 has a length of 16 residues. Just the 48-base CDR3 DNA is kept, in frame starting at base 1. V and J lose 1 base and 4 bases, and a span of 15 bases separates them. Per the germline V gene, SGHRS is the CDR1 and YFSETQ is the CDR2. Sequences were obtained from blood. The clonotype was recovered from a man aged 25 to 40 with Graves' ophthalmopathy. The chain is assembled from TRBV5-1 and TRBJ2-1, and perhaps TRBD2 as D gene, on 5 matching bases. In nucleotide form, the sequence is TGCGCCAGCAGCTTGTTCCGGGATGCGAATTACAATGAGCAGTTCTTC. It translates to CASSLFRDANYNEQFF.